This TCR beta chain was observed in a study of breast tumors, draining lymph nodes, adjacent tissues. Study-level findings and limits: Tumors had less TCR diversity than lymph nodes, more than nontumor tissue. Luminal-like breast cancer showed significantly higher tumor–nontumor repertoire similarity than basal-like. The lymph node origin of tumor T cells was framed as consistent with a hypothesis, not demonstrated. Data fit most tumor T cells coming from lymph node, expanding in tumor.

TCRdb re-analysed the multiplex PCR reads in MiXCR, keeping a single row per CDR3 protein. The sample holds about 13,000 distinct CDR3 sequences; 45% to 50% are singletons and the top ten take approximately 40%. CDR1 and CDR2 (germline): SGDLS, YYNGEE. V shed 4 bases and J shed 4 bases, with 8 bases lying between them. The CDR3 covers 12 residues. This clonotype was detected many times. The antigen is not known. The sequencing sample was made of tumor-adjacent breast tissue. This receptor was taken from a female donor with breast cancer. Some clones in this sample may be carry-over from other donors' samples. The V call is TRBV9, the J call TRBJ1-1; no reliable D call. The CDR3 sequence is CASSNTFTEAFF. The CDR3 nucleotides are TGTGCCAGCAGCAACACCTTCACTGAAGCTTTCTTT.